This section outlines one T cell receptor beta chain sequence together with its context. Its antigen remains unidentified. Assay used: immunoSEQ multiplex PCR; TCRdb lists only in-frame clones, some missing. Among 150,000 to 200,000 clones listed, roughly 89% were seen once. The sample belongs to a study of T cell responses to AZD1222 COVID-19 vaccine. Study-level results: Repertoire sampling occurred only after the peak T cell response. Baseline seropositivity characterized only a handful of AZD1222 recipients.

The CDR3 extends over 16 amino acids. V was pared by 6 bases and J by 2 bases, with 11 bases of the junction left unmatched. Germline V CDR1 and CDR2: PRHDT, FYEKMQ (reference sequence). This specimen consisted of peripheral blood, obtained on day 0 of AZD1222 vaccination. The sequence was obtained from an adult in good health. This chain joins TRBV13 and TRBJ2-3; 7 nucleotides match TRBD1. CDR3 amino acids: CASRQTTGPDTDTQYF. CDR3 sequence (DNA): TGTGCCAGCAGGCAAACGACAGGGCCGGACACAGATACGCAGTATTTT.